These 29 T cell receptor beta chains originate from one sample sequenced in a study of blood T cell repertoires in COVID-19. Profiling relied on immunoSEQ multiplex PCR, and the TCRdb table lists in-frame clones only, not all of them. The table includes roughly 53,000 clones, 60% to 85% detected once. Sequenced: peripheral blood. Receptors originate from a man over 45 with active or convalescent COVID-19.

The chain carries TRBV2 and TRBJ1-4, with D unresolved. Germline lookup yields CDR1 SNHLY and CDR2 FYNNEI. This CDR3 is 13 amino acids long. V lost 10 bases, J lost 5 bases, and 14 bases lay in between. The CDR3 protein is CAIPSYRNEKLFF. The CDR3 coding sequence is TGTGCCATCCCTAGCTACAGAAATGAAAAACTGTTTTTT.

V usage is TRBV7-9 and J usage is TRBJ1-4; TRBD1 matches at 9 bases. This CDR3 spans 14 amino acids. Germline-derived CDR1 and CDR2 are SEHNR and FQNEAQ (reference sequence). J lost 7 bases, V lost 7 bases, and 7 bases had no gene match. The CDR3 DNA follows: TGTGCCAGCACCCCGGGGACAGGGTTTGAAAAACTGTTTTTT. Translated: CASTPGTGFEKLFF.

V and J are TRBV2 and TRBJ1-2; 9 bases are a match to TRBD1. This CDR3 is 15 amino acids long. Germline CDR1 and CDR2: SNHLY and FYNNEI. V lost 5 bases, J lost 3 bases, and 7 bases stayed unmatched. The CDR3: CASSSPGQGYYGYTF. CDR3 DNA: TGTGCCAGCAGTTCTCCGGGACAGGGATACTATGGCTACACCTTC.

The V gene is TRBV7-2, the J gene TRBJ2-3; the D is unclear. Trimming cost V 10 bases and J 2 bases, with 13 bases left between them. Germline V gene lookup returns CDR1 SGHTA and CDR2 FQGNSA. There are 13 residues in the CDR3. This CDR3 reads CATRRSHTDTQYF. The CDR3, as DNA: TGTGCCACGAGGAGATCCCACACAGATACGCAGTATTTT. Looking up the rest from reference TRBV7-2 and TRBJ2-3 gives the full variable domain: GAGVSQSPSNKVTEKGKDVELRCDPISGHTALYWYRQSLGQGLEFLIYFQGNSAPDKSGLPSDRFSAERTGGSVSTLTIQRTQQEDSAVYLCATRRSHTDTQYFGPGTRLTVL.

V and J are TRBV29-1 and TRBJ2-7; TRBD2 agrees at 11 bases. The CDR3 has 13 amino acids. CDR1 and CDR2 (germline): SQVTM, ANQGSEA. Germline trimming cut 6 bases from V and 4 bases from J; bases unmatched to any gene: 5. CDR3 coding DNA: TGCAGCGTCTTACTAGCGGGAGTGTACGAGCAGTACTTC. This codes for CSVLLAGVYEQYF.

V gene TRBV5-4 combines with J gene TRBJ2-2; TRBD1 agrees at 11 bases. V lost 4 bases and J lost 6; bases outside the gene matches: 2. The CDR3 has 14 residues. The germline gives CDR1 SGHNT, CDR2 YYREEE (reference sequence). The CDR3 spells CASSPGQGAGELFF. The CDR3 coding sequence is TGTGCCAGCAGCCCGGGACAGGGGGCCGGGGAGCTGTTTTTT.

V gene TRBV24-1 combines with J gene TRBJ2-3; D unclear. The V end was cut by 5 bases, the J end by 0 bases, with 14 bases between. This CDR3 contains 16 residues. CDR1 and CDR2 from the germline V gene are KGHDR and SFDVKD. Here the CDR3 DNA reads TGTGCCACCAGTGCTGGTCTAGATCCTAGCACAGATACGCAGTATTTT. This gives the protein CATSAGLDPSTDTQYF.

This clone was recorded a few times. The chain couples TRBV3-1 (or the pseudogene TRBV3-2) to TRBJ2-5; 9 nucleotides match TRBD2. This CDR3 spans 11 amino acids. Germline V gene data show CDR1 as LGHDT and CDR2 as YNNKEL (reference sequence). Trimming took 8 bases from V and 5 from J; bases not matched to a gene: 0. CDR3 bases: TGTGCCAGCGCGGGGGGGGAGACCCAGTACTTC. Translation gives CASAGGETQYF.

This clone showed up just a few times. The chain employs TRBV19 and TRBJ2-7; D ambiguous. V was clipped by 4 bases and J by 0 bases, with 19 bases between them. Germline-derived CDR1 and CDR2 are LNHDA and SQIVND (reference sequence). The CDR3 loop spans 17 amino acids. For the CDR3, the DNA is TGTGCCAGTAGTAAAGGAAGAACAGCTACTGGCTCCTACGAGCAGTACTTC. Amino acid sequence: CASSKGRTATGSYEQYF.

This clone has just one count. The chain employs TRBV7-3 and TRBJ1-1; 10 nucleotides agree with TRBD1. The junction had 3 bases not matched to a gene; V was cut back by 4 bases and J by 1 base. Germline CDR1 and CDR2: SGHTA and FQGTGA. The CDR3 extends over 15 amino acids. CDR3 coding DNA: TGTGCCAGCAGCTCAGACAGGGGGCGGAACACTGAAGCTTTCTTT. Translated, it gives CASSSDRGRNTEAFF.

The rearrangement links TRBV6-5 to TRBJ1-3, with 8 bases that match TRBD1. The CDR3 covers 13 residues. Trimming took 5 bases from V and 4 from J; bases not matched to a gene: 1. Germline loops: CDR1 MNHEY, CDR2 SVGAGI. This CDR3 reads CASSTGGGNTIYF. As DNA, the CDR3 is TGTGCCAGCAGTACAGGGGGAGGAAACACCATATATTTT.

CDR3 sequence reads: CASSPRGAQNEKLFF. The CDR3 region has the DNA TGTGCCAGCAGCCCCCGCGGGGCCCAAAATGAAAAACTGTTTTTT. The chain recombines TRBV2 with TRBJ1-4; a possible D gene is TRBD1 (5 bases). Trimming took 6 bases from V and 5 from J, leaving 16 bases between them. The CDR3 consists of 15 residues. Looked up from germline, CDR1 is SNHLY and CDR2 is FYNNEI.

The chain employs TRBV5-1 and TRBJ1-4, with D unresolved. The CDR3 contains 14 residues. Per the germline V gene, CDR1 is SGHRS and CDR2 is YFSETQ. V was trimmed by 2 bases and J by 7 bases, leaving 12 bases between them. In DNA form, the CDR3 reads TGCGCCAGCAGCTTTCGGACTCCCCCTGAAAAACTGTTTTTT. Its protein product is CASSFRTPPEKLFF.

V usage is TRBV6-5 and J usage is TRBJ1-5, with D unclear. This CDR3 spans 12 amino acids. The ends were cut back, 6 bases at V and 8 bases at J, with 11 bases in the middle. The germline V gene encodes CDR1 MNHEY and CDR2 SVGAGI. CDR3 DNA: TGTGCCAGCAGAGGGAGGGTTGAGCCCCAGCATTTT. Translated, it gives CASRGRVEPQHF.

The rearrangement links TRBV12-3 or TRBV12-4 to TRBJ2-7; D is possibly TRBD2 (5 bases). With 5 bases removed from V and 3 bases from J, the gap between germline ends came to 11 bases. CDR3 size: 13 residues. CDR3 coding DNA: TGTGCCAGCAGTAGTAGCGTGTACTACGAGCAGTACTTC. Translated, it gives CASSSSVYYEQYF.

The V and J genes are TRBV7-2 and TRBJ2-3; D unresolved. V was shortened by 1 base and J by 5 bases, with 13 bases between the two germline ends. Germline values: CDR1 SGHTA, CDR2 FQGNSA. CDR3 length: 15 residues. CDR3 sequence: CASSLVTPRIDTQYF. As DNA, the CDR3 is TGTGCCAGCAGCTTAGTAACCCCTAGGATAGATACGCAGTATTTT.

This clone was counted between two and nine times. This chain uses TRBV6-1 with TRBJ2-1; the match to TRBD2 covers 10 bases. The germline V gene encodes CDR1 MNHNS and CDR2 SASEGT. V trimming: 2 bases; J trimming: 6 bases; junction bases outside the gene matches: 7. This CDR3 contains 16 residues. DNA for the CDR3: TGTGCCAGCAGTGAAAGATCACTAGCGGGAATCAATGAGCAGTTCTTC. Its translation: CASSERSLAGINEQFF.

This sequence joins TRBV25-1 and TRBJ1-2; 8 bases align to TRBD1. V lost 6 bases and J lost 4; bases outside the gene matches: 10. The CDR3 has 15 amino acids. Germline CDR1 and CDR2: MGHDK and SYGVNS. In nucleotides, the CDR3 is TGTGCCAGCAGGGGCGTCGGACAGGGAATCTATGGCTACACCTTC. Translation gives CASRGVGQGIYGYTF.

The V call is TRBV6-6, the J call TRBJ2-2; D not resolved. CDR1 is MNHNY, CDR2 SVGAGI, per germline (reference sequence). The V and J ends lost 10 bases and 6 bases respectively, with 9 bases between them. This CDR3 region has 11 residues. The chain's CDR3 is CAIYRAGELFF. DNA of the CDR3: TGTGCCATTTACCGGGCCGGGGAGCTGTTTTTT.

Note on this clone: One junction end disagrees with the germline gene, perhaps due to a read error. The V call is TRBV19, the J call TRBJ1-1, with D unresolved. The CDR3 length is 10 residues. The germline CDR1 and CDR2 sequences are LNHDA and SQIVND (reference sequence). The CDR3 loop is CATSRTEAFF. The CDR3 DNA reads TGTGCCACTAGTCGGACTGAAGCTTTCTTT.

Regarding this clone: This sample includes further DNA sequences coding for the same CDR3. This chain links TRBV11-2 with TRBJ2-2; 13 positions agree with TRBD2. With 3 bases clipped from V and 5 bases from J, the junction kept 0 bases outside the gene matches. There are 15 residues in the CDR3. Germline V gene lookup returns CDR1 SGHAT and CDR2 FQNNGV. DNA for the CDR3: TGTGCCAGCAGCTTGGGACTAGCGGGGACCGGGGAGCTGTTTTTT. It is translated as CASSLGLAGTGELFF.

The chain carries TRBV6-5 and TRBJ1-1; 7 bases agree with TRBD1. Trimming took 6 bases from V and 6 from J; bases not matched to a gene: 4. This CDR3 has 12 amino acids. Germline loops: CDR1 MNHEY, CDR2 SVGAGI. Written as DNA, the CDR3 is TGTGCCAGCAGGACAGACAGGGCTGAAGCTTTCTTT. The encoded protein is CASRTDRAEAFF.

This clone occurred a few times. The rearrangement links TRBV21-1 to TRBJ1-2; TRBD1, the D gene given by the table, was not confirmed from the DNA. TRBV21-1 is listed as a pseudogene. This CDR3 is built from 16 residues. The CDR3 here is CASSKAQGARVDGYTF. The CDR3, as DNA: TGTGCCAGCAGCAAAGCCCAGGGGGCGCGTGTCGATGGCTACACCTTC.

This chain joins TRBV9 and TRBJ2-7, with 9 bases aligning to TRBD1. The trim removed 2 bases at V and 4 bases at J, leaving 7 bases unmatched. In germline, CDR1 is SGDLS, CDR2 YYNGEE. This CDR3 has 15 amino acids. The CDR3 region has the DNA TGTGCCAGCAGCGTTCGCCCCGGACAGGGGTACGAGCAGTACTTC. Amino acid sequence: CASSVRPGQGYEQYF.

This clone was seen more than once but under ten times. The genes are TRBV30 and TRBJ1-2; no clear D. This CDR3 spans 14 amino acids. Trimming cost V 4 bases and J 4 bases, with 16 bases left between them. In germline, CDR1 is GTSNPN, CDR2 SVGIG (reference sequence). The CDR3 DNA reads as TGTGCCTGGACGACGCCGGGAGGCTTCTATGGCTACACCTTC. Translated, it gives CAWTTPGGFYGYTF. Full variable domain (rest looked up from reference TRBV30 and TRBJ1-2): SQTIHQWPATLVQPVGSPLSLECTVEGTSNPNLYWYRQAAGRGLQLLFYSVGIGQISSEVPQNLSASRPQDRQFILSSKKLLLSDSGFYLCAWTTPGGFYGYTFGSGTRLTVV.

The V and J genes are TRBV19 and TRBJ1-2; perhaps TRBD1 as D (6 bases). V lost 5 bases to trimming and J lost 6 bases, with 10 bases between them. The CDR3 totals 12 residues. The germline V gene has CDR1 LNHDA and CDR2 SQIVND (reference sequence). In nucleotides, the CDR3 is TGTGCCAGTAGTGAGGCAGGGGATGGCTACACCTTC. It yields the protein CASSEAGDGYTF.

The CDR3 coding sequence is TGTGCCAGCAGTCGAGCTCGGGGGAACACCGGGGAGCTGTTTTTT. This encodes CASSRARGNTGELFF. The rearrangement uses TRBV6-5 and TRBJ2-2, with a possible D match to TRBD2 (5 bases). The CDR3 sequence is 15 residues long. Germline V gene sequence: CDR1 MNHEY, CDR2 SVGAGI. V was cut by 5 bases and J by 1 base, with 11 bases left in between.

The rearrangement joins TRBV5-1 to TRBJ2-7; 10 nucleotides align to TRBD1. This CDR3 spans 14 amino acids. Per germline, CDR1 SGHRS and CDR2 YFSETQ. The V gene end was trimmed by 0 bases and the J gene end by 5 bases; junction bases not matched to a gene: 2. This CDR3 reads CASSLGQGADEQYF. In DNA, the CDR3 is TGCGCCAGCAGCTTGGGACAGGGGGCGGACGAGCAGTACTTC.

This clone came up once. This chain connects TRBV9 to TRBJ1-3; TRBD1 matches at 10 bases. CDR1 and CDR2 from the germline V gene are SGDLS and YYNGEE. J lost 8 bases, V lost 3 bases, and 2 bases had no gene match. The CDR3 loop spans 13 amino acids. CDR3: CASSGTGGYTIYF. CDR3 in DNA: TGTGCCAGCAGCGGGACAGGGGGATACACCATATATTTT.